These 19 T cell receptor beta chains were sequenced from one sample in a study of blood T cell repertoires in COVID-19. Sequenced by immunoSEQ multiplex PCR; TCRdb stores in-frame clones only, minus some. The sample has around 130,000 clones; 82% are singletons. The specimen sequenced was peripheral blood. Receptors originate from a woman older than 75 with acute or convalescent COVID-19.

The V gene is TRBV12-5, the J gene TRBJ2-2; D may be TRBD2 (6 bases). V gave up 5 bases and J gave up 6 bases, with 10 bases separating them. Looked up from germline, CDR1 is LGHNT and CDR2 is FRNRAP. The CDR3 consists of 13 residues. As DNA, the CDR3 is TGTGCTAGTGGTCCCACGGGGGCCGGGGAGCTGTTTTTT. Its translation: CASGPTGAGELFF.

This sequence joins TRBV27 and TRBJ1-6, with TRBD1 identical over 7 bases. Germline values: CDR1 MNHEY, CDR2 SMNVEV (reference sequence). CDR3 length equals 14 residues. V shed 7 bases and J 7 bases; nucleotides not matched to a gene: 7. CDR3 nucleotides: TGTGCCAGCAATAAGACAGGGCCCAATTCACCCCTCCACTTT. Translation: CASNKTGPNSPLHF.

This clone showed up just once. This sequence joins TRBV9 and TRBJ1-5; 7 nucleotides align to TRBD1. Per the germline V gene, CDR1 is SGDLS and CDR2 is YYNGEE. The ends lost 4 bases at V and 0 bases at J; junction bases unmatched: 4. This CDR3 is 15 amino acids long. This chain's CDR3 is CASSPTGYSNQPQHF. CDR3 nucleotides: TGTGCCAGCAGCCCGACAGGGTATAGCAATCAGCCCCAGCATTTT. Full variable domain (missing parts from reference TRBV9 and TRBJ1-5): DSGVTQTPKHLITATGQRVTLRCSPRSGDLSVYWYQQSLDQGLQFLIQYYNGEERAKGNILERFSAQQFPDLHSELNLSSLELGDSALYFCASSPTGYSNQPQHFGDGTRLSIL.

This clone came up once. This chain uses TRBV30 with TRBJ2-2; D gene ambiguous. This CDR3 is built from 12 residues. V lost 0 bases and J 10 bases, leaving 9 bases between the germline ends. CDR1 and CDR2 from the germline V gene are GTSNPN and SVGIG (reference sequence). DNA for the CDR3: TGTGCCTGGAGTGTATCCCGGTCGGAGCTGTTTTTT. As protein: CAWSVSRSELFF.

This clone appeared a single time. The chain couples TRBV6-8 to TRBJ2-5; TRBD1 agrees at 9 bases. V lost 6 bases, J lost 3 bases, and 17 bases stayed unmatched. This CDR3 region has 18 residues. The germline CDR1 and CDR2 sequences are MNHGY and SAAAGT. The CDR3, as DNA: TGTGCCAGCAGCCCCCGTGGACAGGGGAAGCCGGTGAAAGAGACCCAGTACTTC. This codes for CASSPRGQGKPVKETQYF.

J is TRBJ2-3 and V is TRBV18; 7 positions agree with TRBD2. After removal of 4 bases from V and 2 bases from J, the junction contained 3 bases not matched to a gene. CDR1 is KGHSH, CDR2 LQKENI, per germline. The CDR3 loop spans 14 amino acids. The DNA of the CDR3 is TGTGCCAGCTCACTAGCGGGCTTCACAGATACGCAGTATTTT. Amino acid sequence: CASSLAGFTDTQYF.

The rearrangement joins TRBV5-4 to TRBJ2-1; 8 nucleotides line up with TRBD2. This CDR3 is 19 amino acids long. V trimming: 4 bases; J trimming: 5 bases; junction bases outside the gene matches: 20. CDR1 is SGHNT, CDR2 YYREEE, per germline (reference sequence). CDR3 sequence reads: CASSPRPGSRSGGNNEQFF. The CDR3, as DNA: TGTGCCAGCAGCCCGCGGCCTGGGAGTAGGAGCGGGGGAAACAATGAGCAGTTCTTC.

V gene TRBV9 combines with J gene TRBJ2-3; 7 positions agree with TRBD1. Trimming cost V 0 bases and J 5 bases; bases outside gene matches: 6. Germline loops: CDR1 SGDLS, CDR2 YYNGEE. The CDR3 is 15 amino acids. The CDR3 spells CASSVATGRLDTQYF. In DNA, the CDR3 is TGTGCCAGCAGCGTAGCGACAGGGAGATTAGATACGCAGTATTTT.

Details on this clone: One end of the junction fails to match germline, which may point to a read error. The chain recombines TRBV5-4 with TRBJ1-1; D uncertain. CDR1 is SGHNT, CDR2 YYREEE, per germline (reference sequence). This CDR3 has 12 amino acids. Written as DNA, the CDR3 is TGTGCCAGCAGCTCGGGTACATCCCCCGGTCTCTTT. It codes for CASSSGTSPGLF.

This clone was picked up one time. This rearrangement joins TRBV18 to TRBJ1-2, with D perhaps matching TRBD1 (5 bases). Germline values: CDR1 KGHSH, CDR2 LQKENI. V lost 1 base, J lost 8 bases, and 14 bases lay in between. This CDR3 has 14 amino acids. The chain's CDR3 is CASSPRGEGIGYTF. The CDR3 DNA reads as TGTGCCAGCTCACCACGCGGGGAGGGGATCGGCTACACCTTC. The whole variable domain, remainder taken from reference TRBV18 and TRBJ1-2, is NAGVMQNPRHLVRRRGQEARLRCSPMKGHSHVYWYRQLPEEGLKFMVYLQKENIIDESGMPKERFSAEFPKEGPSILRIQQVVRGDSAAYFCASSPRGEGIGYTFGSGTRLTVV.

The chain recombines TRBV2 with TRBJ1-2, with 9 bases matching TRBD1. CDR1 SNHLY and CDR2 FYNNEI come from the germline V gene. The CDR3 totals 14 residues. Trimming at V came to 6 bases and at J to 2 bases, leaving 4 bases not matched to a gene. The CDR3: CASRGTGLNYGYTF. CDR3 nucleotide sequence: TGTGCCAGCAGGGGGACAGGGTTGAACTATGGCTACACCTTC.

The chain employs TRBV29-1 and TRBJ1-1; TRBD1 matches 7 bases. Germline V lookup: CDR1 SQVTM, CDR2 ANQGSEA. This CDR3 has 13 amino acids. V lost 6 bases to trimming and J lost 1 base; unmatched junction nucleotides: 5. The CDR3 sequence: CSVADRANTEAFF. The DNA for the CDR3 is TGCAGCGTAGCAGACAGGGCGAACACTGAAGCTTTCTTT.

This chain joins TRBV24-1 and TRBJ1-2; unclear D gene. This CDR3 region has 12 residues. Germline CDR1 is KGHDR and CDR2 is SFDVKD. V was cut by 1 base and J by 7 bases, with 6 bases left in between. CDR3 sequence (DNA): TGTGCCACCAGTGATTTTGAGGCTGGCTACACCTTC. Translation gives CATSDFEAGYTF.

This clone was counted a few times. The chain links TRBV6-6 to TRBJ1-5, with 7 bases aligning to TRBD1. The CDR3 covers 14 residues. CDR1 and CDR2 from the germline V gene are MNHNY and SVGAGI (reference sequence). The trim removed 6 bases at V and 5 bases at J, leaving 7 bases unmatched. Here the CDR3 DNA reads TGTGCCAGCAGACAGGGGTTGGGGGATCAGCCCCAGCATTTT. This sequence encodes CASRQGLGDQPQHF.

In its sample, this clone was seen once. The chain uses TRBV7-9 and TRBJ2-1, with D uncertain. V lost 5 bases and J 4 bases, leaving 12 bases between the germline ends. The CDR3 loop spans 14 amino acids. In germline, CDR1 is SEHNR, CDR2 FQNEAQ (reference sequence). The CDR3, as DNA: TGTGCCAGCAGCCCGCGGTCCCTGTACAATGAGCAGTTCTTC. It translates to CASSPRSLYNEQFF.

This clone was seen only a few times. The chain recombines TRBV5-4 with TRBJ1-2; 7 nucleotides line up with TRBD1. Trimming cost V 4 bases and J 5 bases; bases outside gene matches: 20. Germline loops: CDR1 SGHNT, CDR2 YYREEE (reference sequence). The CDR3 has 18 residues. The DNA for the CDR3 is TGTGCCAGCAGCCCAAGGGTCGGACAGGCCGTCTTTGGGTATGGCTACACCTTC. Protein: CASSPRVGQAVFGYGYTF.

The V and J genes are TRBV27 and TRBJ1-5, with D unclear. This CDR3 spans 12 amino acids. Germline V gene data show CDR1 as MNHEY and CDR2 as SMNVEV (reference sequence). The V gene lost 6 bases and the J gene lost 7 bases, with 10 bases spanning the gap. The CDR3 loop is CASSRFGQPQHF. DNA of the CDR3: TGTGCCAGCAGCCGGTTCGGGCAGCCCCAGCATTTT.

The rearrangement uses TRBV30 and TRBJ1-1; the D is unclear. Trimming left V 4 bases short and J 4 bases short, with 13 bases between. The CDR3 spans 13 residues. Germline V gives CDR1 GTSNPN, CDR2 SVGIG (reference sequence). CDR3 bases: TGTGCCTGGAAACTCGGGAGGGCCACTGAAGCTTTCTTT. This sequence encodes CAWKLGRATEAFF.

This clone has only one observation. The chain joins TRBV11-2 to TRBJ2-7; D ambiguous. The CDR3 consists of 17 residues. CDR1 and CDR2 from the germline V gene are SGHAT and FQNNGV. Trimming cost V 2 bases and J 2 bases, with 19 bases left between them. CDR3 DNA: TGTGCCAGCAGCTTATGGTCCAACGCCGTTGGGCCCTACGAGCAGTACTTC. The encoded protein is CASSLWSNAVGPYEQYF.